A few counts support the clone carrying this T cell receptor (beta chain). This record comes from a study of cytomegalovirus exposure and HLA in healthy donors. Study at large: Among about 179 million T cells, an earlier analysis found about 100 million unique TCR beta sequences. Genotyping showed 75% to 90% of 398 donors falling in the Caucasian-associated ancestry cluster.

The PCR was carried out with 60 Vbeta primers and 13 Jbeta primers. In the original workflow: There were some 87 million unique TCR beta chains by a later count, and some 12 million of them were shared. Assay: immunoSEQ multiplex PCR; the TCRdb copy retains only in-frame clones and omits some. V, J and clone size are those of that table, while D and trimming were read from the DNA. The sample includes roughly 150,000 clones, less than 9.5% of them seen just once. Those who donated were healthy bone marrow donors. Trimming left V 7 bases short and J 3 bases short, with 17 bases between. This CDR3 has 15 amino acids. Per germline, CDR1 MRHNA and CDR2 SNTAGT.

The receptor was derived from a male donor in good health and CMV-seronegative. The chain links TRBV6-4 to TRBJ2-3; weak D call: TRBD2 (7 bases). Sequenced sample: PBMCs. The CDR3 sequence: CASKFTAGATDTQYF. The CDR3 region has the DNA TGTGCCAGCAAATTTACGGCGGGGGCTACAGATACGCAGTATTTT.